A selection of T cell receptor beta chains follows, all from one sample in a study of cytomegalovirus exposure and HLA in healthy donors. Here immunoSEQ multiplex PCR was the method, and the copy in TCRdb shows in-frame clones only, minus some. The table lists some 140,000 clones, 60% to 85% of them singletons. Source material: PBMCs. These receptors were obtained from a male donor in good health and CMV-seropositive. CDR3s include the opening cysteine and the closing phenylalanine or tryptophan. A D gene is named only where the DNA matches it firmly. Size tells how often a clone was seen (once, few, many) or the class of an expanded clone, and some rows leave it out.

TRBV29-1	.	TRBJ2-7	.	CSVEEVGRGDEQYF	TGCAGCGTTGAAGAAGTGGGCAGGGGCGACGAGCAGTACTTC
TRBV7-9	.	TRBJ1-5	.	CASSLANRNQPQHF	TGTGCCAGCAGCTTAGCGAACAGAAATCAGCCCCAGCATTTT
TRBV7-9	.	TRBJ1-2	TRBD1	CASSLAGSGQVLYGYTF	TGTGCCAGCAGCTTAGCTGGGTCGGGACAGGTACTCTATGGCTACACCTTC
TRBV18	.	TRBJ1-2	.	CASSPPGPGLNYGYTF	TGTGCCAGCTCACCACCGGGTCCAGGGTTAAACTATGGCTACACCTTC
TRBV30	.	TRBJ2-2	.	CAFSGGYTGELFF	TGTGCCTTTAGTGGGGGGTACACCGGGGAGCTGTTTTTT
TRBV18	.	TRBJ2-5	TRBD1	CASSSGQQETQYF	TGTGCCAGCTCATCGGGACAGCAAGAGACCCAGTACTTC
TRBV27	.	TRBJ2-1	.	CASSFGGDSSYNEQFF	TGTGCCAGCTCCTTCGGGGGGGACAGCTCCTACAATGAGCAGTTCTTC
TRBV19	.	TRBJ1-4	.	CASSTAASELFF	TGTGCCAGTAGTACTGCCGCATCGGAACTGTTTTTT
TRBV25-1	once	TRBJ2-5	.	CASSATGTGSETQYF	TGTGCCAGCAGTGCAACCGGAACAGGGTCAGAGACCCAGTACTTC
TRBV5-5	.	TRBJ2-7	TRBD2	CASSVGGARTYEQYF	TGTGCCAGCAGCGTCGGGGGGGCGAGAACCTACGAGCAGTACTTC
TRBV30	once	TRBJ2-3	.	CAWSVSNTDTQYF	TGTGCCTGGAGTGTGTCTAACACAGATACGCAGTATTTT
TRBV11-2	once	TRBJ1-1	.	CASSLGGRPAFF	TGTGCCAGCAGCTTAGGGGGGCGCCCGGCTTTCTTT
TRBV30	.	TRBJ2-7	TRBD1	CAWRPRGRYGYEQYF	TGTGCCTGGAGGCCCAGGGGGCGATACGGCTACGAGCAGTACTTC
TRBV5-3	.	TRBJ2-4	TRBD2	CARSRGLAGGQGDKNIQYF	TGTGCCAGAAGCAGGGGACTAGCGGGAGGTCAGGGGGACAAAAACATTCAGTACTTC
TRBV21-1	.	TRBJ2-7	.	CASSKARGGQGEIVDTYEQYF	TGTGCCAGCAGCAAAGCTAGGGGGGGACAGGGGGAAATTGTTGATACCTACGAGCAGTACTTC
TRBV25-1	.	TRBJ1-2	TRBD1	CASSQGGDYGYTF	TGTGCCAGCAGCCAGGGGGGAGACTATGGCTACACCTTC
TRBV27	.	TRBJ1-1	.	CASSSPDSGDTEAFF	TGTGCCAGCAGTTCCCCGGACAGCGGGGACACTGAAGCTTTCTTT
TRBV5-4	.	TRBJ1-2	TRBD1	CASSLGQGVDGYTF	TGTGCCAGCAGCTTGGGACAGGGAGTAGATGGCTACACCTTC
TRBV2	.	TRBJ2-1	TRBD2	CASRERGIYNEQFF	TGTGCCAGCAGAGAGCGGGGGATCTACAATGAGCAGTTCTTC
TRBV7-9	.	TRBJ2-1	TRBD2	CASSLPSGTYNEQFF	TGTGCCAGCAGCTTGCCTAGCGGGACCTACAATGAGCAGTTCTTC
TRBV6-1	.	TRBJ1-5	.	CASSPRQFDQPQHF	TGTGCCAGCAGCCCTCGACAGTTCGATCAGCCCCAGCATTTT
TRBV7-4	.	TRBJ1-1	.	CASSLVRGLANTEAFF	TGTGCCAGCAGCTTAGTGCGGGGGCTCGCGAACACTGAAGCTTTCTTT
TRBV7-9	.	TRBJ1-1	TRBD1	CASSLGGQTEAFF	TGTGCCAGCAGCTTAGGGGGACAGACAGAAGCTTTCTTT
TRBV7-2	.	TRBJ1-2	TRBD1	CASSLASGQKDYGYTF	TGTGCCAGCAGCTTAGCCTCGGGACAGAAGGACTATGGCTACACCTTC
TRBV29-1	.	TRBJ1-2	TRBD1	CSGGTENYGYTF	TGCAGCGGCGGGACAGAAAACTATGGCTACACCTTC
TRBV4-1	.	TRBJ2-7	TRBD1	CASSRNTDRERTYEQYF	TGCGCCAGCAGCCGAAACACGGACAGGGAAAGGACTTACGAGCAGTACTTC
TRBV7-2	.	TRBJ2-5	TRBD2	CASSAPTSTYSGETQYF	TGTGCCAGCAGCGCCCCGACTAGCACATACTCGGGAGAGACCCAGTACTTC
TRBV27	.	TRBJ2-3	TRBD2	CASSSPGLAVDTQYF	TGTGCCAGCAGTTCTCCGGGACTAGCCGTAGATACGCAGTATTTT
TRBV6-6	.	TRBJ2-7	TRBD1	CASSYGQGMSYEQYF	TGTGCCAGCAGTTACGGACAGGGAATGAGCTACGAGCAGTACTTC
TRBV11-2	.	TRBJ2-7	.	CASSLLSTATLAYEQYF	TGTGCCAGCAGCTTACTCTCGACAGCGACCTTAGCCTACGAGCAGTACTTC
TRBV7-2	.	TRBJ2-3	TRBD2	CASSSGLAETDTQYF	TGTGCCAGCAGCTCGGGACTAGCGGAGACAGATACGCAGTATTTT
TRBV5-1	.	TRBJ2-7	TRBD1	CASSLAPGQVTYEQYF	TGCGCCAGCAGCTTGGCACCGGGACAGGTAACCTACGAGCAGTACTTC
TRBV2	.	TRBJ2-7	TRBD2	CASSGGSGLGLGEQYF	TGTGCCAGCAGTGGGGGAAGCGGACTAGGATTAGGGGAGCAGTACTTC
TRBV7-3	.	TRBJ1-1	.	CASSYDGGQTEAFF	TGTGCCAGCAGCTATGACGGAGGGCAGACTGAAGCTTTCTTT
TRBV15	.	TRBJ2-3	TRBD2	CATSRDTSGSRFEYF	TGTGCCACCAGCAGAGATACTAGCGGGAGTCGGTTTGAGTATTTT
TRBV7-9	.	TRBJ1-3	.	CASSLTTGSGNTIYF	TGTGCCAGCAGCTTAACTACAGGGTCCGGAAACACCATATATTTT
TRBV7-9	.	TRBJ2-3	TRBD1	CASSHGQGASDTQYF	TGTGCCAGCAGCCACGGACAGGGGGCCTCAGATACGCAGTATTTT
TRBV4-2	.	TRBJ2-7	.	CASSQGHSQFYEQYF	TGTGCCAGCAGCCAAGGGCATTCACAGTTCTACGAGCAGTACTTC
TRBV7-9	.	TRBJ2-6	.	CASSLGGRNAGANVLTF	TGTGCCAGCAGCTTAGGGGGCAGGAACGCTGGGGCCAACGTCCTGACTTTC
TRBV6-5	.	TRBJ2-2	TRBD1	CASRSGQGTGELFF	TGTGCCAGCAGATCGGGACAGGGGACCGGGGAGCTGTTTTTT
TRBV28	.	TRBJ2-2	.	CASSFAGFGTGELFF	TGTGCCAGCAGTTTCGCGGGATTTGGCACCGGGGAGCTGTTTTTT
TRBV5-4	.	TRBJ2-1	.	CASSVYRGSYNEQFF	TGTGCCAGCAGCGTCTATCGAGGCTCCTACAATGAGCAGTTCTTC
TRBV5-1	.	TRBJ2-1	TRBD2	CASSSGLVANEQFF	TGCGCCAGCAGCTCGGGACTAGTGGCCAATGAGCAGTTCTTC
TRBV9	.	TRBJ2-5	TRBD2	CASSVGLAGYQETQYF	TGTGCCAGCAGCGTCGGACTAGCGGGGTACCAAGAGACCCAGTACTTC
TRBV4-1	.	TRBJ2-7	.	CASSQGGGSYEQYF	TGCGCCAGCAGCCAAGGTGGCGGTTCCTACGAGCAGTACTTC
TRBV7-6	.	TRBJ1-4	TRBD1	CASSFRTGPNEKLFF	TGTGCCAGCAGCTTCAGGACAGGACCTAATGAAAAACTGTTTTTT
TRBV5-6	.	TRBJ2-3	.	CASSLSGYSSTDTQYF	TGTGCCAGCAGCTTGTCCGGGTATTCGAGCACAGATACGCAGTATTTT
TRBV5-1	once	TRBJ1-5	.	CASSLAGGGGQPQHF	TGCGCCAGCAGCTTGGCTGGCGGGGGAGGTCAGCCCCAGCATTTT
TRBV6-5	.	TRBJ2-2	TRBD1	CASNRDRDNTGELFF	TGTGCCAGCAACAGGGACAGGGATAACACCGGGGAGCTGTTTTTT
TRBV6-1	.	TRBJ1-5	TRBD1	CASRSDRDQPQHF	TGTGCCAGCAGATCGGACAGGGATCAGCCCCAGCATTTT
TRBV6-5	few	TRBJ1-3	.	CASSPSGVGGNTIYF	TGTGCCAGCAGTCCTAGCGGGGTAGGGGGAAACACCATATATTTT
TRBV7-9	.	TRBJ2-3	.	CASSLVASGTDTQYF	TGTGCCAGCAGCTTAGTAGCTAGCGGCACAGATACGCAGTATTTT
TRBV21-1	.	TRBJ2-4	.	CASSKGSGSAKNIQYF	TGTGCCAGCAGCAAAGGTAGCGGATCTGCCAAAAACATTCAGTACTTC